This T cell receptor (beta chain) originates from a study of metastatic and nonmetastatic thyroid tumors. Thyroid surgery had not been preceded by any treatment in any patient. This clone was observed many times. What it recognizes is unknown. In the original analysis: The authors used CDR3 differences across clinicopathological groups to build a distant-metastasis classifier for papillary thyroid cancer. Using MiXCR, TCRdb reanalyzed the PCR reads. These V and J calls rely on TCRdb rather than the paper's analysis. This sample has roughly 30,000 clones; more than 10% occur once, and the top ten carry approximately 15%. The germline V gene encodes CDR1 MNHNS and CDR2 SASEGT. V lost 2 bases and J lost 0, with 10 bases in between. The length of the CDR3 is 15 residues. Study outcomes and limitations: Across blood and tumor, TCR beta diversity in malignant thyroid tumors was reportedly significantly higher than in benign nodules.

V usage is TRBV6-1 and J usage is TRBJ1-1; D is unclear. The TCR sequence derives from a female donor with papillary thyroid cancer or a benign thyroid nodule (not recorded which). Some clones in this sample may be carry-over from other donors' samples. Sequencing input: blood. In DNA form, the CDR3 reads TGTGCCAGCAGTGAATGGGTCAACTTGAACACTGAAGCTTTCTTT. Protein: CASSEWVNLNTEAFF.